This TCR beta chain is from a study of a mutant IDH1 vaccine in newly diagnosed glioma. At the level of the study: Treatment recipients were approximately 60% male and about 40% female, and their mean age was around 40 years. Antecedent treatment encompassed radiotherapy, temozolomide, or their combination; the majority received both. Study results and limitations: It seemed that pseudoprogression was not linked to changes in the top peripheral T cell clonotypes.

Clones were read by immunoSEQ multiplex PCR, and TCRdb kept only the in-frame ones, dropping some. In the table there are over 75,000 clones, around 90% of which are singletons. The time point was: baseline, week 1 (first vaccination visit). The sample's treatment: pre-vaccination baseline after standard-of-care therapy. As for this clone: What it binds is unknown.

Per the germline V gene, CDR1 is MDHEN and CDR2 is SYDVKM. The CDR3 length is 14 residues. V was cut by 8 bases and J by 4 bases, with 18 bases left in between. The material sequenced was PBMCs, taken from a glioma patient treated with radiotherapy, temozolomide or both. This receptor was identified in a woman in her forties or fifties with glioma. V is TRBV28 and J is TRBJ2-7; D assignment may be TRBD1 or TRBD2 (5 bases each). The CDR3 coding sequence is TGTGCCAGCGTTCGGGACCTCCTGGGGTACGAGCAGTACTTC. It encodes CASVRDLLGYEQYF.